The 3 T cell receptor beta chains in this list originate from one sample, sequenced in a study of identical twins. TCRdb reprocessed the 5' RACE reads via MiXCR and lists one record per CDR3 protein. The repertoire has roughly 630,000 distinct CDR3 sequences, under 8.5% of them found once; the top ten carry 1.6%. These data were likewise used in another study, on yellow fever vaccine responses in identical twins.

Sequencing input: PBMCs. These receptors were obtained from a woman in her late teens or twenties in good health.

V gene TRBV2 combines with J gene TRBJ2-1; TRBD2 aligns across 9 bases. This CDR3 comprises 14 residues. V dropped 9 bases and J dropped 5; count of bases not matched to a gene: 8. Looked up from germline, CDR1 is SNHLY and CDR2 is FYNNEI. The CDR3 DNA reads TGTGCCAGGACCGGGACTAGCTCTAACAATGAGCAGTTCTTC. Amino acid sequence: CARTGTSSNNEQFF. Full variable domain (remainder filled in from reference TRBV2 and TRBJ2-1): EPEVTQTPSHQVTQMGQEVILRCVPISNHLYFYWYRQILGQKVEFLVSFYNNEISEKSEIFDDQFSVERPDGSNFTLKIRSTKLEDSAMYFCARTGTSSNNEQFFGPGTRLTVL.

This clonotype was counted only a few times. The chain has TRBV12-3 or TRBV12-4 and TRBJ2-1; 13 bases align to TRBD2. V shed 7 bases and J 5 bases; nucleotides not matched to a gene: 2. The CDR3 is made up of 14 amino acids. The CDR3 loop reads CASKGLAGNNEQFF. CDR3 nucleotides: TGTGCCAGCAAGGGACTAGCGGGGAACAATGAGCAGTTCTTC.

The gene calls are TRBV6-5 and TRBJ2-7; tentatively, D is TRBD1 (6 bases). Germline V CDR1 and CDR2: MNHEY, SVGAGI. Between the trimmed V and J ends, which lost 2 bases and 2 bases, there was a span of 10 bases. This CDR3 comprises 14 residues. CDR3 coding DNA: TGTGCCAGCAGTTACACCGACAGGACCTACGAGCAGTACTTC. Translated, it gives CASSYTDRTYEQYF.